This T cell receptor beta chain originates from a study of T cells after yellow fever vaccination (dated by TCRdb to the late 2010s). Some background on the complete study: Libraries from fractions with low cell numbers were prepared with the SMART-Seq v4 Ultra Low Input RNA kit. Bulk TCR alpha and beta repertoires were sequenced longitudinally to track T-cell clones before and after primary and booster YFV17D yellow fever vaccination. Two healthy male donors made up the cohort, one aged 18 to 30 years and the other aged 30 to 40 years. Blood was drawn at multiple timepoints before and after primary and secondary immunization, with bulk PBMC replicates and cell subsets isolated. The investigation overall reported the following: Computational filtering was required because FACS-sorted repertoires could contain abundant contaminating clonotypes from the bulk population. Most clones expanded after primary vaccination (roughly 96% of CD4 and 88% of CD8) were re-detected after the booster, suggesting that broad memory maintenance occurred. A small fraction of clonotypes appeared in both the CD4 and CD8 compartments, likely as a result of convergent recombination. Only two donors were included in the study, so the extent to which the findings can be generalized is limited. The secondary T-cell response was weaker than the primary response but faster, peaking on day 5 instead of day 15.

The instrument given in TCRdb is Illumina NovaSeq 6000. TCR cDNA was synthesized by 5'RACE template switching, which introduced a universal primer site and unique molecular identifiers. Priming for cDNA synthesis came from both the TCR alpha and TCR beta constant segments. Library amplification used two PCR steps, and the second PCR step added sample barcodes and sequencing adapters. Sequencing of libraries was done on Illumina HiSeq 2500 (2x100 bp) or NovaSeq (2x150 bp). Per the original workflow: Reads were demultiplexed and collapsed into UMI consensus sequences with MIGEC, and V(D)J alignment was performed with MiXCR. Clonotypes responding to the vaccine were identified with edgeR on replicate PBMC samples, with the criteria of FDR below 0.01 and a log2 fold change above 5 up to day 15. Each bulk clonotype received a CD4 or CD8 identity based on whether the sequenced CD4 or CD8 repertoire contained that clonotype at higher abundance. TCRdb ran its own pipeline on the public reads, namely fastp trimming at Q25 and MiXCR clone calling, and kept in-frame beta chains. Rows merge per CDR3 protein into single entries with the most common DNA and genes. The V and J calls, along with clone size, are taken from TCRdb and not from the paper's own processing. The sample includes around 330,000 distinct CDR3 sequences, with approximately 3.9% observed a single time. Clones ranked in the top ten supply 20% to 25% of the sample.

CDR1 and CDR2 were assigned from the germline V gene as SNHLY and FYNNEI. The CDR3 starts with the cysteine, ends with the phenylalanine, and has 16 residues. CDR3 DNA is the only sequence kept; it has 48 bases, read in frame from the first base. The germline V and J ends show losses of 6 bases and 2 bases respectively, and no gene match explains 11 bases of the junction. This clonotype was detected many times. Its binding antigen is unknown. No clone much larger than this one lies a single base away; base qualities are absent. In light of the paper, this sample's treatment or condition label describes: live attenuated yellow fever vaccine strain. At each blood-draw timepoint, two biological replicates of bulk PBMCs were obtained. PBMCs were isolated from peripheral blood using a standard Ficoll-Paque protocol. TriZol was used to extract RNA from bulk PBMCs, CD4 and CD8 fractions, and dextramer-positive and dextramer-negative fractions.

The chain joins TRBV2 to TRBJ2-7; TRBD2 agrees with 9 junctional bases. The clonotype originates from a man between 18 and 35 years old who received the YFV17D yellow fever vaccine. The material sequenced was PBMCs, taken on the day of the yellow fever booster vaccination. The DNA sequence reads TGTGCCAGCAGCCGGAACTTAGCGGGGGCCGCCTACGAGCAGTACTTC. Translated, this gives CASSRNLAGAAYEQYF.